This T cell receptor (beta chain) was obtained from a study of blood T cell repertoires in COVID-19. Overall study context: Samples taken during acute and convalescent COVID-19 were collected in the United States, Italy and Spain. In each case, the material was cDNA or gDNA derived from T cells, B-cell-depleted T cells, or PBMCs.

As originally analysed: Amplification with reference gene primers provided the estimates of nucleated cell counts. TCRdb's table, derived via immunoSEQ multiplex PCR, lists solely in-frame clones and lacks some. That table furnishes V, J and clone size, whereas the DNA furnished D and trimming. The sample has 100,000 or so clones, over 75% seen once. J was trimmed by 0 bases and V by 0 bases; bases with no gene match: 1. CDR3 length equals 16 residues. Germline V CDR1 and CDR2: LGHNT, FRNRAP. The chain is built from TRBV12-5 and TRBJ1-4; 7 bases align to TRBD1. The receptor was derived from a man between 50 and 59 years old with acute or convalescent COVID-19. Sequenced input: peripheral blood. CDR3 coding DNA: TGTGCTAGTGGTTTGGTGGGGACAGCAACTAATGAAAAACTGTTTTTT. It translates to CASGLVGTATNEKLFF. The variable domain in full, with the rest retrieved from reference TRBV12-5 and TRBJ1-4, is DARVTQTPRHKVTEMGQEVTMRCQPILGHNTVFWYRQTMMQGLELLAYFRNRAPLDDSGMPKDRFSAEMPDATLATLKIQPSEPRDSAVYFCASGLVGTATNEKLFFGSGTQLSVL.